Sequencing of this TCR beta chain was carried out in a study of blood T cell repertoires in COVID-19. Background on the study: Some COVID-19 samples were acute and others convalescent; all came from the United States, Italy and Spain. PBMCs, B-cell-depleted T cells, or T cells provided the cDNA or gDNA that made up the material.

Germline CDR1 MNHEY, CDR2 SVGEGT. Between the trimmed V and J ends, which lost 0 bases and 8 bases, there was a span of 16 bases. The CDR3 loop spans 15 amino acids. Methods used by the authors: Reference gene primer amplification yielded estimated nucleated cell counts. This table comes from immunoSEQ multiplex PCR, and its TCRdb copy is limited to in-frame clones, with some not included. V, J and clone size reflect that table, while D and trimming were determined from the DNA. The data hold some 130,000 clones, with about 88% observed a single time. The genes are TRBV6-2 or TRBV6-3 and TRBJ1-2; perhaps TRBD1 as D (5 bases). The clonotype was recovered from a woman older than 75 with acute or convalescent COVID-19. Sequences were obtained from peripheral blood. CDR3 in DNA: TGTGCCAGCAGTTACTCGGGACTCACCGGGGGAGGCTACACCTTC. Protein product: CASSYSGLTGGGYTF.